These T cell receptor beta chains were read from a single sample in a study of shared clonotypes between healthy human individuals. Profiling relied on immunoSEQ multiplex PCR, and the TCRdb table lists in-frame clones only, not all of them. The table records 2 million to 2.5 million clones, 80% to 95% of them present only once. Material for sequencing was naive CD4+ T cells from PBMCs. These TCRs come from a man younger than 35 in good health. Some clones in this sample may be carry-over from other donors' samples. Each CDR3 is given with its conserved first and last residue. D genes are given only for firm matches. Clone size is shown for a subset of rows, as once, few, many or a class of expanded clone.

once,NA,TRBV15,TRBJ2-2,TGTGCCACCAGCAGAGCATCCGGGGAGCTGTTTTTT,CATSRASGELFF
once,NA,TRBV7-9,TRBJ2-7,TGTGCCAGCACCAACAGGGACGCCTACGAGCAGTACTTC,CASTNRDAYEQYF
NA,NA,TRBV7-2,TRBJ1-6,TGTGCCAGCAGCTATAGCCTAGTGGGGAATTCACCCCTCCACTTT,CASSYSLVGNSPLHF
NA,NA,TRBV5-4,TRBJ1-2,TGTGCCAGCAGCTTCTCCGGGGGGCCCTATGGCTACACCTTC,CASSFSGGPYGYTF
NA,TRBD1,TRBV23-1,TRBJ2-7,TGCGCCAGGGACAGGGCCGAGCAGTACTTC,CARDRAEQYF
NA,TRBD1,TRBV30,TRBJ1-2,TGTGCCGGATCATTGGACAGGGGGTATGGCTACACCTTC,CAGSLDRGYGYTF
NA,TRBD2,TRBV5-6,TRBJ2-5,TGTGCCAGCAGCCTGATGGGGGGGGTTGGACAAGAGACCCAGTACTTC,CASSLMGGVGQETQYF
NA,NA,TRBV14,TRBJ2-7,TGTGCCAGCAGCCTCGGGGGAGGCTACGAGCAGTACTTC,CASSLGGGYEQYF
NA,NA,TRBV29-1,TRBJ2-1,TGCAGCCTCGTGGAGGGATCTGGGAATGAGCAGTTCTTC,CSLVEGSGNEQFF
NA,NA,TRBV28,TRBJ2-7,TGTGCCAGCAGTTTGCCCCTCCGACTAAATACCTACGAGCAGTACTTC,CASSLPLRLNTYEQYF
NA,NA,TRBV20-1,TRBJ1-3,TGCAGTGTTAAAGGTGACACCATATATTTT,CSVKGDTIYF
NA,NA,TRBV28,TRBJ2-5,TGTGCCAGCAGTCCCCCTCAGGTGGAGACCCAGTACTTC,CASSPPQVETQYF
NA,TRBD2,TRBV9,TRBJ2-7,TGTGCCACCCTAGCAGGTGGCGGGAGCATGATGTACGAGCAGTACTTC,CATLAGGGSMMYEQYF
NA,NA,TRBV5-6,TRBJ2-7,TGTGCCAGCAGCCCTCCCCGGGACTTGGGTTTGAGCGAGCAGTACTTC,CASSPPRDLGLSEQYF